A single sample gave rise to the 15 T cell receptor beta chains below, sequenced in a study of early T cells in non-severe SARS-CoV-2 infection. TCRdb used MiXCR to reprocess the 5' RACE reads, holding one entry per CDR3 protein. Counted here are 46,000 or so distinct CDR3 sequences, about 12% occurring once; the ten biggest clones make up about 10%. Sequencing input: whole blood. These receptors all come from an adult who was a healthcare worker with PCR-confirmed SARS-CoV-2 infection or an uninfected control (not recorded which).

This clonotype was detected ten times or more. This sequence joins TRBV28 and TRBJ2-7; the D call may be TRBD1 or TRBD2 (5 bases each). The germline gives CDR1 MDHEN, CDR2 SYDVKM. This CDR3 is built from 13 residues. The V end lost 3 bases, the J end lost 8 bases, and 14 bases lay between the germline ends. The CDR3 sequence: CASSLGLGSKQYF. The CDR3, as DNA: TGTGCCAGCAGTTTGGGGCTTGGGAGCAAGCAGTACTTC. The whole variable domain, filled in from reference TRBV28 and TRBJ2-7, reads DVKVTQSSRYLVKRTGEKVFLECVQDMDHENMFWYRQDPGLGLRLIYFSYDVKMKEKGDIPEGYSVSREKKERFSLILESASTNQTSMYLCASSLGLGSKQYFGPGTRLTVT.

This clonotype was seen repeatedly, ten times or more. J is TRBJ1-3 and V is TRBV3-1; 7 bases fit TRBD1. The CDR3 consists of 15 residues. Per the germline V gene, CDR1 is LGHDT and CDR2 is YNNKEL (reference sequence). The V and J ends lost 3 bases and 0 bases, in that order; junction bases with no gene match: 2. The CDR3 loop is CASSQQGDSGNTIYF. The CDR3 coding sequence is TGTGCCAGCAGCCAGCAGGGGGACTCTGGAAACACCATATATTTT. The whole variable domain, remainder taken from reference TRBV3-1 and TRBJ1-3, is DTAVSQTPKYLVTQMGNDKSIKCEQNLGHDTMYWYKQDSKKFLKIMFSYNNKELIINETVPNRFSPKSPDKAHLNLHINSLELGDSAVYFCASSQQGDSGNTIYFGEGSWLTVV.

With regard to this clonotype: The junction departs from germline at one end; a sequencing error may be responsible. The CDR3 DNA reads TGCAGTGCTAGCCGGGACAGGGTCTACGGGCAGTACTTC. This encodes CSASRDRVYGQYF. The chain is built from TRBV20-1 and TRBJ2-7; TRBD1 matches 9 bases. There are 13 residues in the CDR3. Germline CDR1 is DFQATT and CDR2 is SNEGSKA (reference sequence).

This rearrangement joins TRBV10-1 to TRBJ2-5; no reliable D call. The ends were cut back, 6 bases at V and 2 bases at J, with 13 bases in the middle. Per the germline V gene, CDR1 is WNHNN and CDR2 is SYGVQD (reference sequence). The CDR3 extends over 14 amino acids. The CDR3 loop is CASRYRTLQETQYF. CDR3 sequence (DNA): TGCGCCAGCAGATATAGGACCTTACAAGAGACCCAGTACTTC.

The chain recombines TRBV28 with TRBJ1-1; D is unresolved. Trimming pared 7 bases from V and 0 bases from J, leaving 12 bases between. Germline CDR1 MDHEN, CDR2 SYDVKM. The CDR3 covers 14 residues. The CDR3 region is CASTTAQLNTEAFF. In nucleotides, the CDR3 is TGTGCCAGCACCACGGCCCAGCTGAACACTGAAGCTTTCTTT.

This clonotype was found many times. V usage is TRBV5-5 and J usage is TRBJ1-1, with TRBD1 identical over 8 bases. Unmatched junction bases numbered 14, after V lost 4 bases and J lost 0 bases. Germline assignment: CDR1 SGHKS and CDR2 YYEKEE (reference sequence). The CDR3 contains 18 residues. CDR3 residues: CASSSGGGQGWMNTEAFF. DNA for the CDR3: TGTGCCAGCAGCAGCGGCGGAGGACAGGGCTGGATGAACACTGAAGCTTTCTTT.

A remark on this clonotype: This sequence may be a read error, since a much larger clone differs from it by one base. The chain combines TRBV5-1 with TRBJ1-2; D might be TRBD1 (5 bases). This CDR3 has 16 residues. CDR1 is SGHRS and CDR2 is YFSETQ in the germline V gene. The CDR3 spells CASGLEGLMQGYGYTF. The CDR3 bases are TGCGCCAGCGGCTTGGAGGGGCTCATGCAGGGCTATGGCTACACCTTC. The variable domain in full, completed from reference TRBV5-1 and TRBJ1-2, reads KAGVTQTPRYLIKTRGQQVTLSCSPISGHRSVSWYQQTPGQGLQFLFEYFSETQRNKGNFPGRFSGRQFSNSRSEMNVSTLELGDSALYLCASGLEGLMQGYGYTFGSGTRLTVV.

This clonotype has a count of ten or more. The chain is built from TRBV27 and TRBJ1-1, with a weak D call TRBD1 (5 bases). Trimming pared 5 bases from V and 1 base from J, leaving 8 bases between. Germline V gives CDR1 MNHEY, CDR2 SMNVEV (reference sequence). The CDR3 is made up of 13 amino acids. This CDR3 reads CASSARENTEAFF. The DNA for the CDR3 is TGTGCCAGCAGTGCCAGGGAGAACACTGAAGCTTTCTTT.

There are many counts of this clonotype. The rearrangement uses TRBV13 and TRBJ2-2; tentatively, D is TRBD1 (6 bases). This CDR3 spans 19 amino acids. Germline lookup yields CDR1 PRHDT and CDR2 FYEKMQ (reference sequence). Trimming took 1 base from V and 3 from J, leaving 21 bases between them. CDR3 in DNA: TGTGCCAGCAGCTTAGCCGACGAGAGCGACTACAGGGACACCGGGGAGCTGTTTTTT. This gives the protein CASSLADESDYRDTGELFF.

CDR3 in amino acids: CSVLVQETIYF. The CDR3 DNA reads TGCAGCGTGCTTGTACAGGAGACCATATATTTT. The rearrangement links TRBV29-1 to TRBJ1-3; a weak D match, TRBD1 (5 bases). Germline CDR1 reads SQVTM; CDR2 reads ANQGSEA. The CDR3 loop spans 11 amino acids. Trimming removed 6 bases from V and 10 bases from J, with 13 bases in between.

This chain links TRBV9 with TRBJ1-1; unclear D gene. Trimming pared 2 bases from V and 3 bases from J, leaving 11 bases between. CDR1 is SGDLS and CDR2 is YYNGEE in the germline V gene. This CDR3 has 14 residues. DNA of the CDR3: TGTGCCAGCAGCGTCGGTGGATTCGACACTGAAGCTTTCTTT. Its protein is CASSVGGFDTEAFF. The entire variable domain, with the rest obtained from reference TRBV9 and TRBJ1-1, is as follows: DSGVTQTPKHLITATGQRVTLRCSPRSGDLSVYWYQQSLDQGLQFLIQYYNGEERAKGNILERFSAQQFPDLHSELNLSSLELGDSALYFCASSVGGFDTEAFFGQGTRLTVV.

The V gene is TRBV12-5, the J gene TRBJ1-4, with unresolved D. The CDR3 is 13 amino acids. Germline-derived CDR1 and CDR2 are LGHNT and FRNRAP. The V and J ends lost 5 bases and 8 bases respectively, with 12 bases between them. The CDR3 is CASGVPGTEKLFF. The CDR3 nucleotides are TGTGCTAGTGGTGTACCGGGTACCGAAAAACTGTTTTTT.

The chain links TRBV10-3 to TRBJ2-7, with TRBD1 identical over 9 bases. The CDR3 totals 13 residues. In germline, CDR1 is ENHRY, CDR2 SYGVKD. The V and J ends lost 6 bases and 5 bases, in that order; junction bases with no gene match: 5. The CDR3 protein is CAISGTGINEQYF. CDR3 in DNA: TGTGCCATCAGCGGGACAGGGATCAACGAGCAGTACTTC.

This clonotype is labeled medium-sized. The V and J genes are TRBV4-1 and TRBJ2-1, with D unresolved. The germline V and J ends were trimmed by 1 base and 4 bases, with 14 bases remaining between them. CDR1 and CDR2 (germline): MGHRA, YSYEKL. The CDR3 length is 16 residues. The DNA of the CDR3 is TGCGCCAGCAGCCAAGTAAGATTGGCGGTATACAATGAGCAGTTCTTC. As protein: CASSQVRLAVYNEQFF.

In its sample, this clonotype was seen many times. V and J are TRBV10-1 and TRBJ2-7, with unresolved D. The CDR3 spans 14 residues. CDR1 is WNHNN, CDR2 SYGVQD, per germline (reference sequence). Trimming shortened V by 0 bases and J by 7 bases, and 13 bases separated the two germline ends. The CDR3 region is CASSESSGVGEQYF. In nucleotides, the CDR3 is TGCGCCAGCAGTGAGTCGTCAGGCGTGGGTGAGCAGTACTTC.